The clone carrying this T cell receptor (beta chain) was counted only a few times. The antigen is not known. Trimming stripped 9 bases from V and 2 bases from J, with 11 bases between. CDR1 and CDR2 from the germline V gene are LNHDA and SQIVND (reference sequence). CDR3 length: 13 residues. The sample comes from a study of cytomegalovirus exposure and HLA in healthy donors. Regarding the study as a whole: There were some public TCRs occurring in many donors, but most TCR sequences were rare. In a later analysis, HLA-associated beta chains showed higher expansion and lower generation probabilities than comparable chains. Roughly even sequencing depth across donors was the assumption behind the presence/absence analyses.

13 Jbeta primers and 60 Vbeta primers were used for the PCR. Produced via immunoSEQ multiplex PCR; TCRdb's table is partial and in-frame only. The repertoire holds about 190,000 clones, more than 65% seen once, with approximately 6% in the top ten. The chain couples TRBV19 to TRBJ1-5; D gene uncertain. The specimen sequenced was PBMCs. This TCR derives from a woman aged 25-40 years in good health and CMV-seropositive. CDR3 in amino acids: CASRGGGNQPQHF. The DNA of the CDR3 is TGTGCCAGCCGGGGTGGAGGCAATCAGCCCCAGCATTTT.